This T cell receptor (beta chain) comes out of a study of CD8 T cells in Susac syndrome. Sequencing of TCR beta covered CD8+ and CD4+ T cells obtained from blood. CD8+ and CD4+ T cells were negatively isolated; TEMRA cells were FACS-enriched. The CDR3 sequence is 15 residues long. Trimming at V came to 6 bases and at J to 7 bases, leaving 10 bases not matched to a gene. The germline V gene encodes CDR1 MNHEY and CDR2 SMNVEV (reference sequence). This clonotype was counted only a few times. After extraction with the RNeasy kit, about 0.5 to 1 ug of the RNA was reverse transcribed using random hexamers. One entry per CDR3 protein, called by TCRdb with MiXCR from the immunoSEQ multiplex PCR reads. The sample contains 100,000 to 150,000 distinct CDR3 sequences, over 80% of which appear only once.

This chain joins TRBV27 and TRBJ2-1, with 9 bases lining up with TRBD2. The sample was CD8+ T cells from PBMCs. The receptor's source is a human donor with multiple sclerosis. The CDR3, as DNA: TGTGCCAGCAGCCCCTCTAGCGGGAACGATAATGAGCAGTTCTTC. This encodes CASSPSSGNDNEQFF.